Following are 13 T cell receptor beta chains from one sample sequenced in a study of T and B cells in COVID-19 patients. BIOMED2 TRB-A/B primer pools were used in multiplex TRB PCR. TCRdb called the multiplex PCR reads again in MiXCR, with one record for every CDR3 protein. The table lists thousands of distinct CDR3 sequences, roughly 27% of them singletons. TRB was amplified from about 250-500 ng of blood genomic DNA. The sequenced sample consisted of blood. All receptors derive from a human donor with active COVID-19. The donor label of this sample is uncertain.

By sample share, this clonotype is medium-sized. This sequence joins TRBV11-1 and TRBJ1-2, with 8 bases aligning to TRBD1. The CDR3 is 13 amino acids. Germline assignment: CDR1 SGHAT and CDR2 FQDESV (reference sequence). V trimming: 5 bases; J trimming: 3 bases; junction bases outside the gene matches: 2. CDR3 coding DNA: TGTGCCAGCAGCCTGACAGGGGACTATGGCTACACCTTC. Its translation: CASSLTGDYGYTF.

The CDR3 DNA sequence: TGTGCCAGCAGTTACCGGACAGGGAGGAGAGGTGAAGCTTTCTTT. It specifies CASSYRTGRRGEAFF. This chain uses TRBV6-2 or TRBV6-3 with TRBJ1-1; TRBD1 agrees at 8 bases. The CDR3 spans 15 residues. V was clipped by 2 bases and J by 7 bases; unmatched bases: 9. Germline lookup yields CDR1 MNHEY and CDR2 SVGEGT.

The CDR3 loop is CATSDGGTGVHEQFF. CDR3 sequence (DNA): TGTGCCACCAGTGATGGGGGGACAGGGGTCCATGAGCAGTTCTTC. The chain couples TRBV24-1 to TRBJ2-1, with 10 bases fitting TRBD1. CDR1 KGHDR and CDR2 SFDVKD come from the germline V gene. The J segment lost 8 bases and the V segment lost 3 bases, leaving 6 bases of the junction unmatched. The CDR3 is 15 residues long.

The chain is built from TRBV25-1 and TRBJ1-4; D unresolved. Germline values: CDR1 MGHDK, CDR2 SYGVNS. The CDR3 is 13 amino acids. Trimming stripped 6 bases from V and 6 bases from J, with 11 bases between. CDR3 sequence: CASRYGSDEKLFF. In DNA, the CDR3 is TGTGCCAGCAGATACGGGTCGGATGAAAAACTGTTTTTT.

This clonotype was seen a few times. The chain is built from TRBV6-6 and TRBJ2-7, with TRBD2 matching over 15 bases. The CDR3 is 17 residues long. With 2 bases clipped from V and 4 bases from J, the junction kept 6 bases outside the gene matches. In germline, CDR1 is MNHNY, CDR2 SVGAGI (reference sequence). Here the CDR3 DNA reads TGTGCCAGCAGTTACACCGTAGGGACTAGCGGGGGGTACGAGCAGTACTTC. Amino acids: CASSYTVGTSGGYEQYF.

This chain connects TRBV5-6 to TRBJ2-7; weak D call: TRBD2 (6 bases). V was trimmed by 4 bases and J by 0 bases, leaving 20 bases between them. Germline CDR1 reads SGHDT; CDR2 reads YYEEEE. This CDR3 has 17 residues. The CDR3, as DNA: TGTGCCAGCAGCAAGGGACTGTCAACGGTATTCTCCTACGAGCAGTACTTC. Translating gives CASSKGLSTVFSYEQYF.

This clonotype came up a few times. The chain carries TRBV27 and TRBJ2-7; 7 nucleotides line up with TRBD1. Looked up from germline, CDR1 is MNHEY and CDR2 is SMNVEV (reference sequence). Trimming cost V 3 bases and J 1 base; bases outside gene matches: 3. This CDR3 is built from 14 residues. The CDR3 is CASSFRQGSYEQYF. For the CDR3, the DNA is TGTGCCAGCAGTTTTAGACAGGGTTCCTACGAGCAGTACTTC.

Remarks on this clonotype: At one end, the junction sequence differs from germline, possibly due to a read error. This chain links TRBV5-4 with TRBJ2-1, with TRBD2 matching over 14 bases. The length of the CDR3 is 19 residues. Germline CDR1 and CDR2: SGHNT and YYREEE (reference sequence). CDR3 loop: CASSLVGLAGAGAYNEQFF. The CDR3 DNA follows: TGCGCCAGCAGCTTGGTGGGACTAGCGGGAGCCGGGGCCTACAATGAGCAGTTCTTC.

Judged by abundance, this clonotype is medium-sized. The chain couples TRBV27 to TRBJ1-6; D ambiguous. Trimming took off 2 bases at V and 5 bases at J, with 7 bases between the two ends. The CDR3 covers 14 residues. Germline V gene lookup returns CDR1 MNHEY and CDR2 SMNVEV (reference sequence). CDR3 sequence: CASSLPQNNSPLHF. The CDR3 region has the DNA TGTGCCAGCAGTTTACCCCAAAATAATTCACCCCTCCACTTT.

The chain couples TRBV6-6 to TRBJ2-3, with 8 bases that match TRBD1. Trimming removed 6 bases from V and 2 bases from J; junction bases left unmatched: 10. Germline values: CDR1 MNHNY, CDR2 SVGAGI (reference sequence). The CDR3 runs to 16 residues. The CDR3 region is CASRSGQGQFTDTQYF. CDR3 nucleotide sequence: TGTGCCAGCAGAAGCGGACAGGGCCAATTCACAGATACGCAGTATTTT.

V and J are TRBV5-6 and TRBJ2-7; D assignment may be TRBD1 or TRBD2 (6 bases each). V was trimmed by 2 bases and J by 2 bases, leaving 11 bases between them. The CDR3 sequence is 14 residues long. Germline V CDR1 and CDR2: SGHDT, YYEEEE. As DNA, the CDR3 is TGTGCCAGCAGCTTACGGGGGCTCGCCTACGAGCAGTACTTC. Its translation is CASSLRGLAYEQYF.

As to this clonotype: An end of the junction differs from the germline gene, which may be a read error. The V and J genes are TRBV6-5 and TRBJ1-5, with 10 bases matching TRBD1. The CDR3 has 14 amino acids. Germline lookup yields CDR1 MNHEY and CDR2 SVGAGI. Written as DNA, the CDR3 is TGTTCCAGCACTCTGACAGGGGGCCTCGAGCCCCAGCATTTT. Protein: CSSTLTGGLEPQHF.

The chain uses TRBV7-9 and TRBJ2-3; 9 bases map to TRBD1. With 4 bases clipped from V and 3 bases from J, the junction kept 2 bases outside the gene matches. In germline, CDR1 is SEHNR, CDR2 FQNEAQ (reference sequence). The CDR3 extends over 14 amino acids. Here the CDR3 DNA reads TGTGCCAGCAGCTCGGGACAGGGAACAGATACGCAGTATTTT. As protein: CASSSGQGTDTQYF.